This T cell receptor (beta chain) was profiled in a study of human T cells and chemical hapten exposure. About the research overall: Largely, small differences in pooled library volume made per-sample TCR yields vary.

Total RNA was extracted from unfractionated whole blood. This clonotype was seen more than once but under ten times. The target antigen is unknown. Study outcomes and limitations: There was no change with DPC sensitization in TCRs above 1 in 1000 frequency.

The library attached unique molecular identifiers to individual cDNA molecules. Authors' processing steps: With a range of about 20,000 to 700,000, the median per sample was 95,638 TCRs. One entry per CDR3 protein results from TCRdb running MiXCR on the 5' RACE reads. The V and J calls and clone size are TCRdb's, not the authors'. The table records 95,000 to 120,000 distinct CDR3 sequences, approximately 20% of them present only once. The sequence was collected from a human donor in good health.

This CDR3 reads CASSSAGTAASGANVLTF. The DNA of the CDR3 is TGCGCCAGCAGCTCCGCCGGGACCGCAGCCTCTGGGGCCAACGTCCTGACTTTC. The gene calls are TRBV4-1 and TRBJ2-6, with D perhaps given as TRBD1 or TRBD2 (5 bases each). The CDR3 runs to 18 residues. Germline V CDR1 and CDR2: MGHRA, YSYEKL. V lost 5 bases, J lost 0 bases, and 17 bases lay in between.